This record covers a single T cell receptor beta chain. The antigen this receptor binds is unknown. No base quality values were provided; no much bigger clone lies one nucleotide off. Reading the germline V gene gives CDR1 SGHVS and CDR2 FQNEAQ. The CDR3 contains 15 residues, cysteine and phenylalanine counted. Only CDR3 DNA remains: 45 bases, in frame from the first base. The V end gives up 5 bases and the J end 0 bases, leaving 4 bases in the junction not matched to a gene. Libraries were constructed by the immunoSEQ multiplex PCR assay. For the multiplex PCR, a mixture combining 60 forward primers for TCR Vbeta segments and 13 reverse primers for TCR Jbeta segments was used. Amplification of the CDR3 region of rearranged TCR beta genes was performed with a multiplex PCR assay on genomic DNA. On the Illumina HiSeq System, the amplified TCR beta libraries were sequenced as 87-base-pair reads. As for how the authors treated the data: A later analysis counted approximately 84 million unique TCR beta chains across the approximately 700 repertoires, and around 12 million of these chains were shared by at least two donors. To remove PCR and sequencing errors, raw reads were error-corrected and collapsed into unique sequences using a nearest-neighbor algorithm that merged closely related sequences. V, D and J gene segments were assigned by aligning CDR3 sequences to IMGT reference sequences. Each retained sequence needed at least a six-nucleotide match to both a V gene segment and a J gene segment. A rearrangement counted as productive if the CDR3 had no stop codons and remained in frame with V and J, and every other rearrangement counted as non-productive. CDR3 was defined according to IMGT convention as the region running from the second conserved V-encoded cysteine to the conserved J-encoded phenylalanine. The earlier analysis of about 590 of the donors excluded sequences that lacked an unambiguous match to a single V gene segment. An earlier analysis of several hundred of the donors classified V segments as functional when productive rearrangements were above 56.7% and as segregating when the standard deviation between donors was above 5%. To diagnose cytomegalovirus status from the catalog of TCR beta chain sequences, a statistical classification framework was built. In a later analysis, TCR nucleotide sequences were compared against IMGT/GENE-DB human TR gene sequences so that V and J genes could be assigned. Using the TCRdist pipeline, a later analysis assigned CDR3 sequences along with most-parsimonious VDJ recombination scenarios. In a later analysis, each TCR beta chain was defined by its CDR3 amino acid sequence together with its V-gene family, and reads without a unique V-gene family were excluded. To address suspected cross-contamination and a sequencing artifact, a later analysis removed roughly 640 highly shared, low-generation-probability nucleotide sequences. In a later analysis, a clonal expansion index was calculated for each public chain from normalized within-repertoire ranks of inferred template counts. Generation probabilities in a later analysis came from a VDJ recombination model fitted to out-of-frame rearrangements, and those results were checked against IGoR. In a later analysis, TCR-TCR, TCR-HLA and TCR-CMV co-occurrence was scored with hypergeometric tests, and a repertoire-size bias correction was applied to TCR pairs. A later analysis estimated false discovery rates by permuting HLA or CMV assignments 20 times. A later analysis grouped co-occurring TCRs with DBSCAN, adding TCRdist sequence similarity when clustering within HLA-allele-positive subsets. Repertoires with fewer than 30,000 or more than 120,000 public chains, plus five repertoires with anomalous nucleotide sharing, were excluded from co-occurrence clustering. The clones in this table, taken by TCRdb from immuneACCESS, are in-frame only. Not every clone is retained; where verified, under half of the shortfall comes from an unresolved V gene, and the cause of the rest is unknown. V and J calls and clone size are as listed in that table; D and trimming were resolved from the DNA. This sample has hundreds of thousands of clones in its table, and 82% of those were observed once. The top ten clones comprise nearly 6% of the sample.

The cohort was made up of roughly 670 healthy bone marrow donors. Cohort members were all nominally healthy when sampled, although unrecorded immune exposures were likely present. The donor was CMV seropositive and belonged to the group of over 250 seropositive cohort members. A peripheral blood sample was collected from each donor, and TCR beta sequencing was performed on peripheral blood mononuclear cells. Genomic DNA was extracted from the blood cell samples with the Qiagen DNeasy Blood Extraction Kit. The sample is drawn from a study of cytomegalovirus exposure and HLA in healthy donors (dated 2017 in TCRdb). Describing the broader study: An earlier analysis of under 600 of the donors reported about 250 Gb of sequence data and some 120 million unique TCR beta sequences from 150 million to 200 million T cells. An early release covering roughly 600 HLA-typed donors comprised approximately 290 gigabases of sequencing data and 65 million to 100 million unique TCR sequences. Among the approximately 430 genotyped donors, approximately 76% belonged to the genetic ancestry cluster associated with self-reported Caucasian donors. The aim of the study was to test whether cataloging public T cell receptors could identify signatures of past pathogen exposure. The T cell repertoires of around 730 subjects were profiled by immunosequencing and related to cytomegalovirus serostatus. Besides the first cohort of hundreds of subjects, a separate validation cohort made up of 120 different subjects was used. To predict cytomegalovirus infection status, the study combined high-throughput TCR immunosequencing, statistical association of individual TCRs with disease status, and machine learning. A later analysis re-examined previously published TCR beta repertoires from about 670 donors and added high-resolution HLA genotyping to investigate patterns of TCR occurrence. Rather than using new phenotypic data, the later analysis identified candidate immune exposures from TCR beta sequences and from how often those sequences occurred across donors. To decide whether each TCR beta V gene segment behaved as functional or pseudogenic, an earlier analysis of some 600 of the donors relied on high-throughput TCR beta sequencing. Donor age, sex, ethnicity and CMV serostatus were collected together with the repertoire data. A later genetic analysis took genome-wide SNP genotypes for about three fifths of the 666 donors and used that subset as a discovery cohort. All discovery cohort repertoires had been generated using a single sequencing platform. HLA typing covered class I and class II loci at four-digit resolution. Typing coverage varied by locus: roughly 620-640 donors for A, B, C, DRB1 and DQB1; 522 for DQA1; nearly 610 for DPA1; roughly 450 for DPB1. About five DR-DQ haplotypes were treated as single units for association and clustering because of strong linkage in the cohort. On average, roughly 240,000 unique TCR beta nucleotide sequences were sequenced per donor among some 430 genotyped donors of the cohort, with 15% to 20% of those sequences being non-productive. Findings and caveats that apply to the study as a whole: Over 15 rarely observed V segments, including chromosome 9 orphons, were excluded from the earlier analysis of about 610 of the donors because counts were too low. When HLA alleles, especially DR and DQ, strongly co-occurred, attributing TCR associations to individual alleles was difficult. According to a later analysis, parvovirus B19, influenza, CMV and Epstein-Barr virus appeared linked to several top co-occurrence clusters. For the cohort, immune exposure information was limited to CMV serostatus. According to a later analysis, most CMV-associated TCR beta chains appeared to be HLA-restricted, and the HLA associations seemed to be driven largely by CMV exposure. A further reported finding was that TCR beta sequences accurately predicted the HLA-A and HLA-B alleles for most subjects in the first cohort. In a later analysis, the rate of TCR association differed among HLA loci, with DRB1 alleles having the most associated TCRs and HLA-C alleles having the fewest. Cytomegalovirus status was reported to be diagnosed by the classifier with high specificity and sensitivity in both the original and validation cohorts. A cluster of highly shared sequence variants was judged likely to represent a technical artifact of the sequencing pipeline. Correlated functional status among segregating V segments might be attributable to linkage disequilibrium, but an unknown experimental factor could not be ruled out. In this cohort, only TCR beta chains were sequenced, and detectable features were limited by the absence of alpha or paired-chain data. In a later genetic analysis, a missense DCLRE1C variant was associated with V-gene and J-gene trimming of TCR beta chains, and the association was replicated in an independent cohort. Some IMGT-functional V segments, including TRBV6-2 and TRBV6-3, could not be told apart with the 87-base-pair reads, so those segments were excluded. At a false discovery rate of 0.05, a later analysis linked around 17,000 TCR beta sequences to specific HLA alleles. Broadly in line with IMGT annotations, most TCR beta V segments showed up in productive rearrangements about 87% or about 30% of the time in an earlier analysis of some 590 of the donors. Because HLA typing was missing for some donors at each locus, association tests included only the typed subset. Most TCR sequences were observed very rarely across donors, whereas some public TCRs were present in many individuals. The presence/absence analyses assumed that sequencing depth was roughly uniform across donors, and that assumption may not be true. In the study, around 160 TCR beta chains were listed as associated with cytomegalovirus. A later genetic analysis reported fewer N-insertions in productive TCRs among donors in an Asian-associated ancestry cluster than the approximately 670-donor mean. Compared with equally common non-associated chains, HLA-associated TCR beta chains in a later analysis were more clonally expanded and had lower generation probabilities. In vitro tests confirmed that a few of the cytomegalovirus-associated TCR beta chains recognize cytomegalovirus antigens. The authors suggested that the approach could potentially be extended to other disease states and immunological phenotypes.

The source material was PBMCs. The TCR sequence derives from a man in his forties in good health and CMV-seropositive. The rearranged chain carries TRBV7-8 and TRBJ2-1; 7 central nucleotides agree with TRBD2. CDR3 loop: CASSPGLGSYNEQFF. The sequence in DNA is TGTGCCAGCAGCCCTGGACTAGGCTCCTACAATGAGCAGTTCTTC.